One sample yielded the 29 T cell receptor beta chains listed below, sequenced in a study of cytomegalovirus exposure and HLA in healthy donors. The PCR contained 60 Vbeta and 13 Jbeta primers. Assay used: immunoSEQ multiplex PCR; TCRdb lists only in-frame clones, some missing. The sample has roughly 220,000 clones; about 74% are singletons. The source material was PBMCs. The receptors stem from a woman under 40 in good health and CMV-seronegative.

The genes are TRBV27 and TRBJ1-1, with D possibly TRBD1 on 6 matching bases. There are 16 residues in the CDR3. CDR1 MNHEY and CDR2 SMNVEV come from the germline V gene (reference sequence). Trimming took 4 bases from V and 0 from J, leaving 15 bases between them. CDR3 residues: CASSSEMRGLNTEAFF. The CDR3 DNA reads as TGTGCCAGCAGTTCCGAAATGCGGGGGCTGAACACTGAAGCTTTCTTT.

The CDR3 reads CASSLRGTATYEQYF. The CDR3 nucleotides are TGTGCCAGCAGTTTAAGGGGGACGGCGACCTACGAGCAGTACTTC. The V and J genes are TRBV27 and TRBJ2-5; perhaps TRBD1 as D (6 bases). The J call is uncertain, as TRBJ2-7 better fits the DNA end. The germline gives CDR1 MNHEY, CDR2 SMNVEV (reference sequence). This CDR3 has 15 residues.

In its sample, this clone was seen once. The chain couples TRBV5-1 to TRBJ1-1; 10 nucleotides align to TRBD1. This CDR3 is 14 amino acids long. The germline CDR1 and CDR2 sequences are SGHRS and YFSETQ. The V and J ends lost 4 bases and 2 bases, in that order; junction bases with no gene match: 2. CDR3 coding DNA: TGCGCCAGCAGCCTGACAGGGGGCAACACTGAAGCTTTCTTT. Amino acid sequence: CASSLTGGNTEAFF. Using reference TRBV5-1 and TRBJ1-1 for the parts outside the CDR3, the full variable domain is KAGVTQTPRYLIKTRGQQVTLSCSPISGHRSVSWYQQTPGQGLQFLFEYFSETQRNKGNFPGRFSGRQFSNSRSEMNVSTLELGDSALYLCASSLTGGNTEAFFGQGTRLTVV.

J is TRBJ1-1 and V is TRBV5-8; D perhaps matches TRBD1 (5 bases). Trimming took off 6 bases at V and 5 bases at J, with 17 bases between the two ends. The germline V gene has CDR1 SGHTS and CDR2 YDEGEE. The CDR3 is 14 amino acids. The CDR3 is CASTLDTTRTEAFF. The CDR3 bases are TGTGCCAGCACTCTGGACACGACAAGGACTGAAGCTTTCTTT.

The V call is TRBV11-3, the J call TRBJ2-5; D ambiguous. V lost 5 bases, J lost 6 bases, and 16 bases lay in between. The CDR3 runs 14 residues. In germline, CDR1 is SGHNT, CDR2 YENEEA. The CDR3 region is CASSPSGGPKTQYF. The CDR3 nucleotides read TGTGCCAGCAGCCCGTCCGGCGGCCCGAAGACCCAGTACTTC. The full variable domain, with the rest looked up from reference TRBV11-3 and TRBJ2-5, is EAGVVQSPRYKIIEKKQPVAFWCNPISGHNTLYWYLQNLGQGPELLIRYENEEAVDDSQLPKDRFSAERLKGVDSTLKIQPAELGDSAVYLCASSPSGGPKTQYFGPGTRLLVL.

This clone came up a few times. The CDR3 nucleotides read TGCAGCGCTTCAGGGGACGGTAATGAAAAACTGTTTTTT. Protein sequence: CSASGDGNEKLFF. This chain connects TRBV29-1 to TRBJ1-4; D might be TRBD1 (6 bases). This CDR3 contains 13 residues. V lost 7 bases and J 4 bases, leaving 13 bases between the germline ends. Germline V lookup: CDR1 SQVTM, CDR2 ANQGSEA.

The chain carries TRBV7-2 and TRBJ2-1, with 7 bases lining up with TRBD2. The CDR3 is made up of 14 amino acids. Germline assignment: CDR1 SGHTA and CDR2 FQGNSA. V lost 4 bases and J lost 10; bases outside the gene matches: 10. Here the CDR3 reads CASSSEPLAREQFF. The CDR3 region has the DNA TGTGCCAGCAGCTCCGAACCACTAGCGAGGGAGCAGTTCTTC.

In DNA form, the CDR3 reads TGTGCCAGCAGTTCCCGGACTAGCGGGAAAGAGACCCAGTACTTC. The encoded protein is CASSSRTSGKETQYF. The gene calls are TRBV28 and TRBJ2-5; 12 bases map to TRBD2. In germline, CDR1 is MDHEN, CDR2 SYDVKM. V shed 4 bases and J 3 bases; nucleotides not matched to a gene: 3. This CDR3 has 15 amino acids.

The V gene is TRBV19, the J gene TRBJ1-5; no reliable D call. The germline V and J ends were trimmed by 4 bases and 9 bases, with 22 bases remaining between them. The CDR3 is made up of 16 amino acids. The germline gives CDR1 LNHDA, CDR2 SQIVND (reference sequence). The DNA of the CDR3 is TGTGCCAGTAGTACTCCATCTGACGGGGTCCAGGTGCCCCAGCATTTT. This sequence encodes CASSTPSDGVQVPQHF.

The chain employs TRBV5-1 and TRBJ2-6; 9 bases line up with TRBD2. Germline-derived CDR1 and CDR2 are SGHRS and YFSETQ. V lost 1 base to trimming and J lost 0 bases; unmatched junction nucleotides: 8. The CDR3 runs 19 residues. The CDR3 region is CASSLYSLAGYSGANVLTF. The CDR3 coding sequence is TGCGCCAGCAGCTTGTATTCCCTAGCGGGATACTCTGGGGCCAACGTCCTGACTTTC.

Only a few counts were recorded for this clone. This chain uses TRBV5-1 with TRBJ2-6; D is possibly TRBD1 (6 bases). CDR1 and CDR2 (germline): SGHRS, YFSETQ. The CDR3 length is 18 residues. V was clipped by 5 bases and J by 0 bases, with 18 bases between them. The CDR3 protein is CASRNLQGPSSGANVLTF. CDR3 bases: TGCGCCAGCAGAAATTTACAGGGCCCGAGCTCTGGGGCCAACGTCCTGACTTTC.

The chain is built from TRBV2 and TRBJ1-1, with no clear D. Germline V gene sequence: CDR1 SNHLY, CDR2 FYNNEI. The CDR3 consists of 12 residues. V lost 1 base and J 10 bases, leaving 10 bases between the germline ends. For the CDR3, the DNA is TGTGCCAGCAGTGAAGGGAGGACTAGAGCTTTCTTT. The encoded protein is CASSEGRTRAFF. Using reference TRBV2 and TRBJ1-1 for the parts outside the CDR3, the full variable domain is EPEVTQTPSHQVTQMGQEVILRCVPISNHLYFYWYRQILGQKVEFLVSFYNNEISEKSEIFDDQFSVERPDGSNFTLKIRSTKLEDSAMYFCASSEGRTRAFFGQGTRLTVV.

This clone has only a few counts. V gene TRBV27 combines with J gene TRBJ2-7; D is unclear. In germline, CDR1 is MNHEY, CDR2 SMNVEV (reference sequence). The length of the CDR3 is 14 residues. V dropped 3 bases and J dropped 2 bases, with 11 bases sitting between them. For the CDR3, the DNA is TGTGCCAGCAGTTTGGCAGACAAGCCCTACGAGCAGTACTTC. Translated, it gives CASSLADKPYEQYF.

Points on this clone: The identical CDR3 is also encoded by other nucleotide sequences in the sample. The chain joins TRBV6-5 to TRBJ2-5; TRBD1 aligns across 8 bases. Per the germline V gene, CDR1 is MNHEY and CDR2 is SVGAGI. CDR3 length equals 12 residues. Losses at the gene ends were 5 bases for V and 5 bases for J; bases not matched to a gene: 1. The CDR3 region is CASSRQGETQYF. CDR3 DNA: TGTGCCAGCAGTAGACAGGGGGAGACCCAGTACTTC.

The chain uses TRBV27 and TRBJ2-7; 14 nucleotides match TRBD2. Germline loops: CDR1 MNHEY, CDR2 SMNVEV (reference sequence). The CDR3 loop spans 14 amino acids. J gave up 6 bases and V 4 bases, and 2 bases lay outside the gene matches. The CDR3 DNA sequence: TGTGCCAGCAGTTCTGGACTAGCGGGAGGCGAGCAGTACTTC. As protein: CASSSGLAGGEQYF.

This clone was detected a few times. This rearrangement joins TRBV30 to TRBJ1-2; tentatively, D is TRBD1 (5 bases). The CDR3 extends over 14 amino acids. Per the germline V gene, CDR1 is GTSNPN and CDR2 is SVGIG (reference sequence). V was shortened by 1 base and J by 4 bases, with 13 bases between the two germline ends. The DNA for the CDR3 is TGTGCCTGGAGTGGGCAGGGCGCAGGCTATGGCTACACCTTC. It specifies CAWSGQGAGYGYTF.

The chain employs TRBV11-2 and TRBJ1-5, with D maybe TRBD1 (5 bases). The CDR3 sequence is 15 residues long. V was clipped by 1 base and J by 7 bases, with 14 bases between them. Germline lookup yields CDR1 SGHAT and CDR2 FQNNGV. Written as DNA, the CDR3 is TGTGCCAGCAGCTTAGTGGGCGGGACGGGCCAGCCCCAGCATTTT. Encoded protein: CASSLVGGTGQPQHF. The full variable domain, its missing parts supplied by reference TRBV11-2 and TRBJ1-5, is EAGVAQSPRYKIIEKRQSVAFWCNPISGHATLYWYQQILGQGPKLLIQFQNNGVVDDSQLPKDRFSAERLKGVDSTLKIQPAKLEDSAVYLCASSLVGGTGQPQHFGDGTRLSIL.

The genes are TRBV6-5 and TRBJ2-7; TRBD1 matches at 7 bases. The V gene's germline CDR1 is MNHEY and CDR2 SVGAGI. V lost 7 bases to trimming and J lost 2 bases; unmatched junction nucleotides: 8. The CDR3 covers 14 residues. The CDR3 coding sequence is TGTGCCAGCACCCCTACAGGGGCCCCCTACGAGCAGTACTTC. Translated: CASTPTGAPYEQYF.

In its sample, this clone was seen a few times. The sample contains more than one DNA sequence encoding this CDR3. The chain couples TRBV4-1 to TRBJ1-2; TRBD1 is a possible D gene (5 bases). The CDR3 is 15 residues long. Trimming took 0 bases from V and 4 from J, leaving 12 bases between them. Germline V lookup: CDR1 MGHRA, CDR2 YSYEKL. CDR3 sequence (DNA): TGCGCCAGCAGCCAAGATCAATGGGGCAGCTATGGCTACACCTTC. It encodes CASSQDQWGSYGYTF.

The chain employs TRBV6-5 and TRBJ1-5; D might be TRBD1 (6 bases). With 6 bases removed from V and 4 bases from J, the gap between germline ends came to 10 bases. The V gene's germline CDR1 is MNHEY and CDR2 SVGAGI. This CDR3 spans 13 amino acids. CDR3 nucleotide sequence: TGTGCCAGCAGGTGGACAGATAATCAGCCCCAGCATTTT. Amino acid sequence: CASRWTDNQPQHF.

The J gene is TRBJ2-2, the V gene TRBV9; D is possibly TRBD2 (6 bases). The CDR3 sequence is 15 residues long. V gave up 3 bases and J gave up 5 bases, with 14 bases separating them. Germline V gene data show CDR1 as SGDLS and CDR2 as YYNGEE. Here the CDR3 DNA reads TGTGCCAGCAGCGCTCCCGGGACTCCTACCGGGGAGCTGTTTTTT. Amino acids: CASSAPGTPTGELFF.

This clone was observed a single time. The chain carries TRBV5-1 and TRBJ1-1, with D possibly being TRBD1 (5 bases). Germline lookup yields CDR1 SGHRS and CDR2 YFSETQ. The CDR3 contains 16 residues. V dropped 0 bases and J dropped 4 bases, with 16 bases sitting between them. The CDR3 DNA follows: TGCGCCAGCAGCTTGGCGTGGCAGGGTGAAGGCACTGAAGCTTTCTTT. Translated, it gives CASSLAWQGEGTEAFF. The full variable domain, in which reference TRBV5-1 and TRBJ1-1 provide the parts outside the CDR3, is KAGVTQTPRYLIKTRGQQVTLSCSPISGHRSVSWYQQTPGQGLQFLFEYFSETQRNKGNFPGRFSGRQFSNSRSEMNVSTLELGDSALYLCASSLAWQGEGTEAFFGQGTRLTVV.

The chain uses TRBV19 and TRBJ1-6; no reliable D call. Germline assignment: CDR1 LNHDA and CDR2 SQIVND (reference sequence). V was cut by 4 bases and J by 2 bases, with 6 bases left in between. This CDR3 is 14 amino acids long. The CDR3 sequence: CASSTGTYNSPLHF. The CDR3 region has the DNA TGTGCCAGTAGTACCGGGACCTATAATTCACCCCTCCACTTT.

This clone occurred a few times. The V gene is TRBV11-3, the J gene TRBJ2-5; 12 bases map to TRBD2. The CDR3 has 17 residues. The junction had 8 bases not matched to a gene; V was cut back by 1 base and J by 5 bases. CDR1 is SGHNT, CDR2 YENEEA, per germline. CDR3 loop: CASSLVSSGGAGETQYF. The CDR3 coding sequence is TGTGCCAGCAGCTTAGTGTCTAGCGGGGGGGCCGGGGAGACCCAGTACTTC. The entire variable domain, with the rest obtained from reference TRBV11-3 and TRBJ2-5, is as follows: EAGVVQSPRYKIIEKKQPVAFWCNPISGHNTLYWYLQNLGQGPELLIRYENEEAVDDSQLPKDRFSAERLKGVDSTLKIQPAELGDSAVYLCASSLVSSGGAGETQYFGPGTRLLVL.

The rearrangement joins TRBV4-2 to TRBJ2-7, with 9 nucleotides matching TRBD2. This CDR3 has 15 amino acids. V lost 1 base, J lost 6 bases, and 7 bases stayed unmatched. The V gene's germline CDR1 is LGHNA and CDR2 YNFKEQ. The CDR3 is CASSQGAGGLGEQYF. The CDR3 nucleotides read TGTGCCAGCAGCCAAGGTGCGGGGGGGCTGGGCGAGCAGTACTTC.

The CDR3, as DNA: TGTGCCAGCAGTTCACTTACCAGGGGGACCTACGAGCAGTACTTC. Translation gives CASSSLTRGTYEQYF. V usage is TRBV6-5 and J usage is TRBJ2-7, with 7 positions matching TRBD1. With 4 bases clipped from V and 2 bases from J, the junction kept 8 bases outside the gene matches. CDR1 and CDR2 from the germline V gene are MNHEY and SVGAGI. The CDR3 length is 15 residues.

The V gene is TRBV18, the J gene TRBJ2-5, with 9 bases fitting TRBD2. TRBJ2-7 explains the end of the DNA better; the J call may be wrong. CDR1 and CDR2 from the germline V gene are KGHSH and LQKENI. The CDR3 totals 16 residues. The CDR3, as DNA: TGTGCCAGCTCACCACTAAGCGGGGGGAGTTCGTACGAGCAGTACTTC. As protein: CASSPLSGGSSYEQYF.

The rearrangement joins TRBV5-4 to TRBJ1-2; 9 positions match TRBD1. Trimming removed 2 bases from V and 8 bases from J; junction bases left unmatched: 4. This CDR3 contains 13 residues. Germline V lookup: CDR1 SGHNT, CDR2 YYREEE (reference sequence). The CDR3 coding sequence is TGTGCCAGCAGCTTCGGACAGGGGAGGGGCTACACCTTC. Amino acid sequence: CASSFGQGRGYTF.

This clone was seen more than once but under ten times. V is TRBV28 and J is TRBJ2-1; 9 bases agree with TRBD2. The ends lost 3 bases at V and 8 bases at J; junction bases unmatched: 5. There are 14 residues in the CDR3. Germline CDR1 is MDHEN and CDR2 is SYDVKM. The CDR3 nucleotides read TGTGCCAGCAGTTTGTCTAGCGGGGTTTATGAGCAGTTCTTC. This sequence encodes CASSLSSGVYEQFF.